The rows below give T cell receptor beta chains drawn from one sample of a study of cytomegalovirus exposure and HLA in healthy donors. Assay: immunoSEQ multiplex PCR; the TCRdb copy retains only in-frame clones and omits some. The data show about 170,000 clones, around 76% seen once. Sample: PBMCs. All receptors derive from a female donor in good health and CMV-seronegative. Each CDR3 is given with its conserved first and last residue. The D gene is left open where the match is weak. Clone size is given for some rows only: seen once, a few or many times, or a class if the clone is expanded.

J: TRBJ1-1
size: many
V: TRBV6-4
D: -
DNA: TGTGCCAGCAGTGAAACGTCCGGGACCCCGGGGGCTGAAGCTTTCTTT
CDR3: CASSETSGTPGAEAFF

J: TRBJ1-2
size: -
V: TRBV13
D: -
DNA: TGTGCCAGCAGCACCATCGGTTGGAGTCCCGGCTACACCTTC
CDR3: CASSTIGWSPGYTF

J: TRBJ2-3
size: -
V: TRBV19
D: TRBD2
DNA: TGTGCCAGTAGTGGGAGGGGATCAGATACGCAGTATTTT
CDR3: CASSGRGSDTQYF

J: TRBJ1-6
size: -
V: TRBV5-1
D: TRBD1
DNA: TGCGCCAGCAGCTTCCAGGGGGGTGAAGATTCACCCCTCCACTTT
CDR3: CASSFQGGEDSPLHF

J: TRBJ2-7
size: -
V: TRBV28
D: TRBD2
DNA: TGTGCCAGCAAGGTGTTAGGGACTAGCGGGTACGAGCAGTACTTC
CDR3: CASKVLGTSGYEQYF

J: TRBJ2-7
size: -
V: TRBV7-6
D: -
DNA: TGTGCCAGCAGCTTAGGGACAGCATCCTACGAGCAGTACTTC
CDR3: CASSLGTASYEQYF

J: TRBJ1-6
size: -
V: TRBV5-1
D: -
DNA: TGCGCCAGCAGTGGGGGGGCAGGAGATTCACCCCTCCACTTT
CDR3: CASSGGAGDSPLHF

J: TRBJ1-2
size: few
V: TRBV19
D: TRBD1
DNA: TGTGCCAGTAGTCCCCAAGGGGGCCTTGGCTATGGCTACACCTTC
CDR3: CASSPQGGLGYGYTF

J: TRBJ1-2
size: -
V: TRBV9
D: TRBD1
DNA: TGTGCCAGCAGCGGGTACAGGGGGGGCTACACCTTC
CDR3: CASSGYRGGYTF

J: TRBJ2-2
size: -
V: TRBV11-3
D: -
DNA: TGTGCCAGCAGCCCAGTCCGGGGAACGAACACCGGGGAGCTGTTTTTT
CDR3: CASSPVRGTNTGELFF